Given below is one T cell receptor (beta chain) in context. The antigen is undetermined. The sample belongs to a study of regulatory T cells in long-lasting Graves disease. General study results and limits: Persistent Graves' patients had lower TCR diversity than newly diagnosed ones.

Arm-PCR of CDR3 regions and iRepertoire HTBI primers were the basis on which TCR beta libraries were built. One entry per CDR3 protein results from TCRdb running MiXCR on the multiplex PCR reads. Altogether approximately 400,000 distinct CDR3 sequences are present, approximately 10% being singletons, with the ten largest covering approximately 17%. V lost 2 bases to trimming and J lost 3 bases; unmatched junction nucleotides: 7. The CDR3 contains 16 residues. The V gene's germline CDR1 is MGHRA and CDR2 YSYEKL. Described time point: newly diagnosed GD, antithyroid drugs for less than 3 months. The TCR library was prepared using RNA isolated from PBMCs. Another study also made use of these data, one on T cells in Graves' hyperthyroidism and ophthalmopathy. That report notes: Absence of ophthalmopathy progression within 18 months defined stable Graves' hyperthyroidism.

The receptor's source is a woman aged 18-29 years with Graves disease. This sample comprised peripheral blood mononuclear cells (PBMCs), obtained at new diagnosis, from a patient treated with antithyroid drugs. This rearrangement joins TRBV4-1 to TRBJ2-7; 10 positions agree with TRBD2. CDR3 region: CASSQQTSGRFYEQYV. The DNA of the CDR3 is TGCGCCAGCAGCCAACAGACTAGCGGGCGATTCTACGAGCAGTACGTC.